The 8 T cell receptor beta chains in this list originate from one sample, sequenced in a study of blood T cells in healthy people across ages. The second PCR ran about 6 to 12 cycles with a sample-barcoded 5' primer and J-beta primers. TCRdb re-analysed the 5' RACE reads in MiXCR, keeping a single row per CDR3 protein. The repertoire holds 750,000 to 950,000 distinct CDR3 sequences, with 25% to 35% as singletons. This sample was also put to use in a study of T cells of mothers and their children.

Source material: blood. Receptor source: a woman between 35 and 50 years old in good health.

V usage is TRBV28 and J usage is TRBJ2-4; TRBD2 agrees at 9 bases. The CDR3 contains 16 residues. V was pared by 8 bases and J by 13 bases, with 21 bases of the junction left unmatched. Germline V gene data show CDR1 as MDHEN and CDR2 as SYDVKM. The chain's CDR3 is CASYNFGGGAGDEQYF. The CDR3 bases are TGTGCCAGCTACAATTTCGGCGGGGGGGCCGGCGATGAGCAGTACTTC.

The sample holds many counts of this clonotype. The chain employs TRBV7-2 and TRBJ2-7, with D perhaps TRBD1 (6 bases). The CDR3 is 15 amino acids. V dropped 2 bases and J dropped 3 bases, with 14 bases sitting between them. CDR1 and CDR2 (germline): SGHTA, FQGNSA. The DNA of the CDR3 is TGTGCCAGCAGCTTATCTGTACAGGGCCTCTACGAGCAGTACTTC. Translating gives CASSLSVQGLYEQYF.

This clonotype was counted only a few times. This sequence joins TRBV11-2 and TRBJ2-1, with 9 nucleotides matching TRBD1. The germline CDR1 and CDR2 sequences are SGHAT and FQNNGV. The CDR3 totals 15 residues. V was pared by 7 bases and J by 2 bases, with 6 bases of the junction left unmatched. The CDR3 loop reads CASTTDRGTYNEQFF. Here the CDR3 DNA reads TGTGCCAGCACCACCGACAGGGGGACCTACAATGAGCAGTTCTTC.

This clonotype was counted a few times. The V call is TRBV7-9, the J call TRBJ1-2; D call uncertain. CDR3 length: 13 amino acids. V gave up 5 bases and J gave up 2 bases, with 9 bases separating them. CDR1 and CDR2 (germline): SEHNR, FQNEAQ (reference sequence). The CDR3 coding sequence is TGTGCCAGCAGCCCGAAGGAGAACTATGGCTACACCTTC. It codes for CASSPKENYGYTF.

This clonotype showed up just once. V and J are TRBV6-2 or TRBV6-3 and TRBJ1-2, with D possibly matching TRBD1 (5 bases). This CDR3 contains 14 residues. V dropped 7 bases and J dropped 7 bases, with 19 bases sitting between them. Germline loops: CDR1 MNHEY, CDR2 SVGEGT. CDR3 residues: CASKKTGEGSGYTF. CDR3 in DNA: TGTGCCAGCAAGAAAACGGGTGAGGGGTCTGGCTACACCTTC.

This clonotype was observed many times. CDR3 in DNA: TGTGCCAGCAGCTTGATCGGGCAGGGGGTGGGTGAGCAGTACTTC. Encoded protein: CASSLIGQGVGEQYF. The chain links TRBV11-2 to TRBJ2-7; 7 positions match TRBD1. Trimming removed 3 bases from V and 7 bases from J; junction bases left unmatched: 12. The germline CDR1 and CDR2 sequences are SGHAT and FQNNGV. The CDR3 sequence is 15 residues long.

The rearrangement links TRBV28 to TRBJ2-6, with D perhaps matching TRBD1 or TRBD2 (5 bases each). Per germline, CDR1 MDHEN and CDR2 SYDVKM. V shed 4 bases and J shed 0 bases, with 13 bases lying between them. The CDR3 runs 17 residues. The CDR3 DNA reads TGTGCCAGCAGTTCCGGGACCTCCTACTCTGGGGCCAACGTCCTGACTTTC. Translated: CASSSGTSYSGANVLTF. The full variable domain, completed using reference TRBV28 and TRBJ2-6, is DVKVTQSSRYLVKRTGEKVFLECVQDMDHENMFWYRQDPGLGLRLIYFSYDVKMKEKGDIPEGYSVSREKKERFSLILESASTNQTSMYLCASSSGTSYSGANVLTFGAGSRLTVL.

This clonotype was seen repeatedly, ten times or more. The rearrangement links TRBV29-1 to TRBJ2-7; D gene unclear. Trimming removed 1 base at V and 10 bases at J, with 14 bases between. The V gene's germline CDR1 is SQVTM and CDR2 ANQGSEA. The CDR3 runs to 12 residues. The CDR3 sequence: CSVEGILITQYF. The CDR3 nucleotides are TGCAGCGTTGAAGGGATTCTTATCACCCAGTACTTC.